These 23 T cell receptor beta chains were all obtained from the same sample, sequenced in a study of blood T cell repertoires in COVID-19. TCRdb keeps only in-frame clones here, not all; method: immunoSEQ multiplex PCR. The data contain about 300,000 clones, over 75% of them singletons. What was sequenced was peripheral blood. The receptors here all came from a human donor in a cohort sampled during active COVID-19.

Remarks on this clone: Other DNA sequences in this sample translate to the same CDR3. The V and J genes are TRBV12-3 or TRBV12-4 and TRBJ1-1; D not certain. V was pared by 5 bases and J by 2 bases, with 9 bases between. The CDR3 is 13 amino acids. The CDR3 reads CASSLTGNTEAFF. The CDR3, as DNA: TGTGCCAGCAGTCTGACGGGAAACACTGAAGCTTTCTTT.

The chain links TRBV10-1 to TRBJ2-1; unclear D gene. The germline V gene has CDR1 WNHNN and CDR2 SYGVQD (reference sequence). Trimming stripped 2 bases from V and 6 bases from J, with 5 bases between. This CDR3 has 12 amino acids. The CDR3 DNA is TGCGCCAGCAGTGAGGAGCGCAATGAGCAGTTCTTC. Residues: CASSEERNEQFF.

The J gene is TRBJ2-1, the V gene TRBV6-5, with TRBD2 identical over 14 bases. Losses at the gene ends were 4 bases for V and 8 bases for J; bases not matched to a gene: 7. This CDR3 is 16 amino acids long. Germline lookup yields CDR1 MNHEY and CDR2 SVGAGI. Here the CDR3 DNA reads TGTGCCAGCAGTTCCCACGGGACTAGCGGGAGAGATGAGCAGTTCTTC. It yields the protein CASSSHGTSGRDEQFF.

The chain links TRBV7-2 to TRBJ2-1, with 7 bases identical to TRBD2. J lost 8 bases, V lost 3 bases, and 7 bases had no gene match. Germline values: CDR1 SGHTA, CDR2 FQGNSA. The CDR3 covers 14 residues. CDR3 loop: CASSFRAGRDEQFF. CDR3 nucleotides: TGTGCCAGCAGCTTCCGAGCGGGAAGGGATGAGCAGTTCTTC.

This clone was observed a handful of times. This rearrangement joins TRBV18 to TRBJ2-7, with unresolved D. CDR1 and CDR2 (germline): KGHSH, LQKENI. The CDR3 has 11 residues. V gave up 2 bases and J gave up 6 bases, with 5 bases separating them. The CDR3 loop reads CASSPSVEQYF. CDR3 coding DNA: TGTGCCAGCTCACCATCCGTCGAGCAGTACTTC. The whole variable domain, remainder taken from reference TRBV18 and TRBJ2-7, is NAGVMQNPRHLVRRRGQEARLRCSPMKGHSHVYWYRQLPEEGLKFMVYLQKENIIDESGMPKERFSAEFPKEGPSILRIQQVVRGDSAAYFCASSPSVEQYFGPGTRLTVT.

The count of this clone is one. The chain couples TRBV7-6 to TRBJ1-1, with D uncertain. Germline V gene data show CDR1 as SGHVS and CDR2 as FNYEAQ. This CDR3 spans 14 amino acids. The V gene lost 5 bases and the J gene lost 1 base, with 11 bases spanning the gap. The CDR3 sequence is CASSRNGKNTEAFF. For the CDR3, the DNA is TGTGCCAGCAGCAGAAACGGGAAGAACACTGAAGCTTTCTTT.

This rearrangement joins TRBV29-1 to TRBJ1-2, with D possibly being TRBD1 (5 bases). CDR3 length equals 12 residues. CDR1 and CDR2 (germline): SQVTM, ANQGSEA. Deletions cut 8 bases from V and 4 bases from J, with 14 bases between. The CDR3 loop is CSLQTDTYGYTF. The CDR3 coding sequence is TGCAGCCTACAGACAGACACCTATGGCTACACCTTC. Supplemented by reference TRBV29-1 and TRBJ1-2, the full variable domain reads SAVISQKPSRDICQRGTSLTIQCQVDSQVTMMFWYRQQPGQSLTLIATANQGSEATYESGFVIDKFPISRPNLTFSTLTVSNMSPEDSSIYLCSLQTDTYGYTFGSGTRLTVV.

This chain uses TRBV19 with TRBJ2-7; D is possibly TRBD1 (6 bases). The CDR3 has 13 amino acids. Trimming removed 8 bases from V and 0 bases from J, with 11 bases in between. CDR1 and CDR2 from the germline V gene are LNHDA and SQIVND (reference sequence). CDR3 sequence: CASPGTYSYEQYF. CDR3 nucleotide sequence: TGTGCCAGTCCCGGGACATACTCCTACGAGCAGTACTTC.

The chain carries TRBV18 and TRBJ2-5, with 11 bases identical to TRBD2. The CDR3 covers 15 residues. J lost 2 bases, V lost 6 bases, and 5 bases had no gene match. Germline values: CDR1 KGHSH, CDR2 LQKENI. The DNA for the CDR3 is TGTGCCAGCTCCCGAGGGACTAGCGGACAAGAGACCCAGTACTTC. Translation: CASSRGTSGQETQYF.

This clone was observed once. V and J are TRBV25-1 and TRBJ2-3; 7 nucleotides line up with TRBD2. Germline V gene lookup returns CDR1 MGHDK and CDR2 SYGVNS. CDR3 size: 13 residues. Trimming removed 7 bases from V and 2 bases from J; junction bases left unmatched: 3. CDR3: CASTSGATDTQYF. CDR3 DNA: TGTGCCAGCACCAGCGGGGCCACAGATACGCAGTATTTT.

The CDR3 bases are TGCAGTGCTAGTGGAGGGTTTCGTGAAAAACTGTTTTTT. The encoded protein is CSASGGFREKLFF. The chain carries TRBV20-1 and TRBJ1-4; no clear D. This CDR3 contains 13 residues. Per the germline V gene, CDR1 is DFQATT and CDR2 is SNEGSKA (reference sequence). V lost 3 bases to trimming and J lost 7 bases, with 12 bases between them.

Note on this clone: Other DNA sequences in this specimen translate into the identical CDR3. The CDR3: CASSYSGVQETQYF. In DNA, the CDR3 is TGTGCCAGCAGTTACTCCGGGGTCCAAGAGACCCAGTACTTC. This chain links TRBV6-5 with TRBJ2-5; D might be TRBD2 (5 bases). Trimming took off 0 bases at V and 1 base at J, with 6 bases between the two ends. Germline V lookup: CDR1 MNHEY, CDR2 SVGAGI. This CDR3 has 14 amino acids.

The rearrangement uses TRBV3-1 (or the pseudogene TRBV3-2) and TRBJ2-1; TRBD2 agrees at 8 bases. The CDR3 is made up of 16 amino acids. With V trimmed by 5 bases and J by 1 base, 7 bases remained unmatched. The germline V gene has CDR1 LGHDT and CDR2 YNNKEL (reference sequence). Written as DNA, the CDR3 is TGTGCCAGCAGCACCACTAGCGGAGATTCCTACAATGAGCAGTTCTTC. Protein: CASSTTSGDSYNEQFF.

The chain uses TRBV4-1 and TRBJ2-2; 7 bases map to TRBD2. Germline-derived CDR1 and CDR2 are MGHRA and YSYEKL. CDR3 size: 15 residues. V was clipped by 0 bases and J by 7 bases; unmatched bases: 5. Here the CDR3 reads CASSQDPQRGGELFF. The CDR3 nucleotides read TGCGCCAGCAGCCAAGATCCCCAGCGGGGCGGGGAGCTGTTTTTT.

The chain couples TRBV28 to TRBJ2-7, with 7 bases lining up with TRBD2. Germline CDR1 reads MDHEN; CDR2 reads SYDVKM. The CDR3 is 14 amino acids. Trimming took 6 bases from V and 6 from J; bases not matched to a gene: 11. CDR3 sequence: CASRSEGGPGEQYF. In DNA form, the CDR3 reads TGTGCCAGCAGGAGTGAGGGAGGGCCTGGCGAGCAGTACTTC.

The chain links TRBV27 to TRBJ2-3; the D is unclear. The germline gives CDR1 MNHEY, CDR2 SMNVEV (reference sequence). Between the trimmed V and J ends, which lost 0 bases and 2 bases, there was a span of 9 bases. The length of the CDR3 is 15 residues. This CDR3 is CASSLSPVTTDTQYF. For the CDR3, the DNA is TGTGCCAGCAGTTTATCCCCGGTTACCACAGATACGCAGTATTTT.

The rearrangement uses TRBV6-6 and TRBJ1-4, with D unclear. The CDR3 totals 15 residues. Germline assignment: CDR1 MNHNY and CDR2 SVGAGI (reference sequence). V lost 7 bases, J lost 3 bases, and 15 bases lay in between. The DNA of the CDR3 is TGTGCCAGCACTAACGGCGGGGTGTCTAATGAAAAACTGTTTTTT. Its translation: CASTNGGVSNEKLFF.

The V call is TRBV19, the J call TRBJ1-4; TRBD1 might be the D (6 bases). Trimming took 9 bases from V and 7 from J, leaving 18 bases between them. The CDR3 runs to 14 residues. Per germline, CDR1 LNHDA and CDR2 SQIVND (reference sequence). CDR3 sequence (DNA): TGTGCCAGCAAACTGGGCCAGGGGACTGAAAAACTGTTTTTT. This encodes CASKLGQGTEKLFF.

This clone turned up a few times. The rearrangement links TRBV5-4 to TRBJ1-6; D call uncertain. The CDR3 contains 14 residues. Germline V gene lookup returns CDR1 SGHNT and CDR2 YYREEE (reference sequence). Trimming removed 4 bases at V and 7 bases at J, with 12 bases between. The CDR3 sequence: CASSLRVDNSPLHF. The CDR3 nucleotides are TGTGCCAGCAGCCTCCGGGTAGACAATTCACCCCTCCACTTT.

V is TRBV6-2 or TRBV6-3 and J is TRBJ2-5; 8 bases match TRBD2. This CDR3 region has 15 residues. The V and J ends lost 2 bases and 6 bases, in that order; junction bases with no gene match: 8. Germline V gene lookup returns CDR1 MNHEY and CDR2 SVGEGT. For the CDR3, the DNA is TGTGCCAGCAGTTACCCGCGGGGGGTACGAAAGACCCAGTACTTC. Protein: CASSYPRGVRKTQYF.

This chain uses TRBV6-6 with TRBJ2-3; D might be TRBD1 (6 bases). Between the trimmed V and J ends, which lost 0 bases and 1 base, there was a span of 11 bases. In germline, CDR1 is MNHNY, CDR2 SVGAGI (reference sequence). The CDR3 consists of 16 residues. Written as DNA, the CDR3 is TGTGCCAGCAGTTACTCAGGCCAGGGGCGCACAGATACGCAGTATTTT. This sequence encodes CASSYSGQGRTDTQYF.

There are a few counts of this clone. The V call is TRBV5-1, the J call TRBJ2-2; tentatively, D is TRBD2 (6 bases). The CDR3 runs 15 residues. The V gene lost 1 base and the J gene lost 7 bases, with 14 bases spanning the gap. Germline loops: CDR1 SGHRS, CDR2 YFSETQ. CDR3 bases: TGCGCCAGCAGCTTGCAGGGAAGGGGACTCGGGGAGCTGTTTTTT. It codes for CASSLQGRGLGELFF.

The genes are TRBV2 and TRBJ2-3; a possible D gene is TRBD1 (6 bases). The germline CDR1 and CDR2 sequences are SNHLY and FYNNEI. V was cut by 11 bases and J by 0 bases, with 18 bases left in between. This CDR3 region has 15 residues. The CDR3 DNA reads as TGTGCCTCTTCATTCCAGGGGACCAGCACAGATACGCAGTATTTT. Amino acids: CASSFQGTSTDTQYF. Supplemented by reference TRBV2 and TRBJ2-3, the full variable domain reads EPEVTQTPSHQVTQMGQEVILRCVPISNHLYFYWYRQILGQKVEFLVSFYNNEISEKSEIFDDQFSVERPDGSNFTLKIRSTKLEDSAMYFCASSFQGTSTDTQYFGPGTRLTVL.